One and the same sample provided the 18 T cell receptor beta chains below, sequenced in a study of blood T cell repertoires in COVID-19. Here immunoSEQ multiplex PCR was the method, and the copy in TCRdb shows in-frame clones only, minus some. The data hold about 190,000 clones, with about 81% observed a single time. Sample: peripheral blood. The receptors stem from a woman of 80 years or more with COVID-19, enrolled during active disease.

The chain combines TRBV7-8 with TRBJ2-7; D unresolved. V lost 0 bases and J lost 2, with 8 bases in between. In germline, CDR1 is SGHVS, CDR2 FQNEAQ. The CDR3 sequence is 14 residues long. The CDR3 spells CASSLAHLPYEQYF. The CDR3 DNA follows: TGTGCCAGCAGCTTAGCGCATCTACCCTACGAGCAGTACTTC.

This chain uses TRBV27 with TRBJ2-5, with D maybe TRBD2 (7 bases). This CDR3 has 14 amino acids. Trimming left V 3 bases short and J 5 bases short, with 13 bases between. The germline V gene encodes CDR1 MNHEY and CDR2 SMNVEV (reference sequence). The CDR3 region has the DNA TGTGCCAGCAGTTTCGGGGGGCGGCGGGAGACCCAGTACTTC. Amino acids: CASSFGGRRETQYF.

The chain carries TRBV6-5 and TRBJ1-6; 7 positions match TRBD1. The CDR3 is 13 residues long. Germline-derived CDR1 and CDR2 are MNHEY and SVGAGI. V gave up 5 bases and J gave up 9 bases; unmatched junction bases: 4. This CDR3 reads CASSTGAVSPLHF. The CDR3 DNA follows: TGTGCCAGCAGTACAGGGGCTGTTTCACCCCTCCACTTT.

DNA for the CDR3: TGTGCCAGCAGCGGAAGGGAGAGCAACGAAAAACTGTTTTTT. Residues: CASSGRESNEKLFF. The chain links TRBV7-9 to TRBJ1-4, with no clear D. Germline CDR1 and CDR2: SEHNR and FQNEAQ (reference sequence). This CDR3 spans 14 amino acids. The ends were cut back, 5 bases at V and 8 bases at J, with 15 bases in the middle.

The chain combines TRBV6-5 with TRBJ2-3, with 8 nucleotides matching TRBD2. J lost 9 bases, V lost 4 bases, and 12 bases had no gene match. The CDR3 contains 15 residues. Germline-derived CDR1 and CDR2 are MNHEY and SVGAGI. The CDR3 spells CASSSAAGGGGTQYF. CDR3 nucleotide sequence: TGTGCCAGCAGTTCCGCTGCGGGGGGCGGGGGCACGCAGTATTTT.

The V and J genes are TRBV30 and TRBJ1-2; the D is unclear. With 5 bases removed from V and 4 bases from J, the gap between germline ends came to 11 bases. In germline, CDR1 is GTSNPN, CDR2 SVGIG (reference sequence). The CDR3 length is 12 residues. The CDR3 sequence: CAWDGEIYGYTF. CDR3 DNA: TGTGCCTGGGATGGGGAGATCTATGGCTACACCTTC.

This clone has only one observation. The chain combines TRBV6-1 with TRBJ1-1; TRBD1 might be the D (5 bases). CDR1 and CDR2 from the germline V gene are MNHNS and SASEGT. Trimming pared 0 bases from V and 1 base from J, leaving 15 bases between. The CDR3 is 17 residues long. The CDR3 reads CASSEATHKGPNTEAFF. CDR3 in DNA: TGTGCCAGCAGTGAAGCCACCCATAAGGGGCCGAACACTGAAGCTTTCTTT.

The J gene is TRBJ1-4, the V gene TRBV25-1; D uncertain. Germline CDR1 reads MGHDK; CDR2 reads SYGVNS. V was cut by 2 bases and J by 7 bases, with 11 bases left in between. The CDR3 covers 14 residues. The CDR3 protein is CASSERGISEKLFF. The CDR3 DNA reads TGTGCCAGCAGTGAACGAGGGATAAGTGAAAAACTGTTTTTT.

The chain recombines TRBV28 with TRBJ1-2; the D gene is possibly TRBD1 (6 bases). V was trimmed by 8 bases and J by 5 bases, leaving 9 bases between them. The CDR3 has 11 residues. CDR1 is MDHEN and CDR2 is SYDVKM in the germline V gene. CDR3 residues: CASRGGYGYTF. Written as DNA, the CDR3 is TGTGCCAGCCGAGGGGGTTATGGCTACACCTTC.

The chain has TRBV21-1 and TRBJ1-6; TRBD1, the table's D call, lacks a check against the DNA. TRBV21-1 constitutes a pseudogene. The CDR3 extends over 16 amino acids. The CDR3 loop is CASNSTQASLNSPLHF. CDR3 bases: TGTGCCAGCAATTCAACACAGGCAAGTCTTAATTCACCCCTCCACTTT.

The J gene is TRBJ2-1, the V gene TRBV29-1; 12 bases are a match to TRBD1. The length of the CDR3 is 14 residues. V lost 3 bases and J lost 7; bases outside the gene matches: 4. Germline assignment: CDR1 SQVTM and CDR2 ANQGSEA. CDR3 loop: CSVEGQGAGNEQFF. The CDR3, as DNA: TGCAGCGTTGAGGGACAGGGGGCCGGGAATGAGCAGTTCTTC.

V usage is TRBV19 and J usage is TRBJ2-4; maybe TRBD2 (6 bases). CDR1 and CDR2 from the germline V gene are LNHDA and SQIVND (reference sequence). The CDR3 length is 14 residues. The V gene lost 6 bases and the J gene lost 10 bases, with 19 bases spanning the gap. CDR3 coding DNA: TGTGCCAGTAGCAGCGGGCCCCGAGGGGATATTCAGTACTTC. Translation gives CASSSGPRGDIQYF.

The chain employs TRBV6-6 and TRBJ2-3; possible D gene TRBD2, 7 bases. V lost 0 bases and J 8 bases, leaving 15 bases between the germline ends. The CDR3 length is 15 residues. Germline values: CDR1 MNHNY, CDR2 SVGAGI (reference sequence). The CDR3 nucleotides read TGTGCCAGCAGTTACTCAAGAGGGGGGGGAGGTACGCAGTATTTT. As protein: CASSYSRGGGGTQYF.

The chain recombines TRBV5-6 with TRBJ2-7; the D gene is possibly TRBD2 (6 bases). CDR1 and CDR2 (germline): SGHDT, YYEEEE. The ends were cut back, 0 bases at V and 0 bases at J, with 10 bases in the middle. The CDR3 covers 15 residues. CDR3 protein: CASSLGDWSSYEQYF. The CDR3 DNA reads TGTGCCAGCAGCTTGGGGGACTGGAGCTCCTACGAGCAGTACTTC.

This chain links TRBV11-1 with TRBJ2-7, with D perhaps TRBD1 (6 bases). This CDR3 spans 15 amino acids. Between the trimmed V and J ends, which lost 5 bases and 2 bases, there was a span of 16 bases. CDR1 SGHAT and CDR2 FQDESV come from the germline V gene (reference sequence). DNA of the CDR3: TGTGCCAGCAGCCCCCCGGTGACAGGCCCCTACGAGCAGTACTTC. Translated: CASSPPVTGPYEQYF.

The chain recombines TRBV4-2 with TRBJ1-5, with a tentative D call TRBD1 (5 bases). This CDR3 is built from 15 residues. V lost 1 base and J 8 bases, leaving 15 bases between the germline ends. CDR1 LGHNA and CDR2 YNFKEQ come from the germline V gene. The CDR3 spells CASSQVKDGGEPQHF. In nucleotides, the CDR3 is TGTGCCAGCAGCCAAGTCAAGGACGGGGGGGAGCCCCAGCATTTT.

The chain joins TRBV2 to TRBJ2-3; 9 bases align to TRBD2. CDR1 is SNHLY and CDR2 is FYNNEI in the germline V gene. This CDR3 is 14 amino acids long. J gave up 6 bases and V 7 bases, and 8 bases lay outside the gene matches. CDR3 bases: TGTGCCAGCATTCCCAAGCGGGGGGCGGATACGCAGTATTTT. It translates to CASIPKRGADTQYF. The full variable domain, completed using reference TRBV2 and TRBJ2-3, is EPEVTQTPSHQVTQMGQEVILRCVPISNHLYFYWYRQILGQKVEFLVSFYNNEISEKSEIFDDQFSVERPDGSNFTLKIRSTKLEDSAMYFCASIPKRGADTQYFGPGTRLTVL.

This sequence joins TRBV6-4 and TRBJ2-2, with 7 bases aligning to TRBD1. This CDR3 contains 16 residues. CDR1 is MRHNA, CDR2 SNTAGT, per germline. V dropped 6 bases and J dropped 7; count of bases not matched to a gene: 14. The CDR3 DNA follows: TGTGCCAGCAGCGCCGAAGGGGGCGCGTTGATCGGGGAGCTGTTTTTT. Its protein is CASSAEGGALIGELFF.